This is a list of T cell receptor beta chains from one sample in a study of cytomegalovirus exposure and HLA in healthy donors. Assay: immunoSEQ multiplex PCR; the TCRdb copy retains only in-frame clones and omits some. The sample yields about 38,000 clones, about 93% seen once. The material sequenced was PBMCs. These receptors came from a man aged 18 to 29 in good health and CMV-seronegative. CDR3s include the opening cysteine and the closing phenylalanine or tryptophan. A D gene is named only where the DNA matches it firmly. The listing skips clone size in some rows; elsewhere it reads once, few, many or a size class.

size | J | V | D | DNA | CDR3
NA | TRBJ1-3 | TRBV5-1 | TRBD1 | TGCGCCAGCAGCGGGACCGGGACAGTCTCTGGAAACACCATATATTTT | CASSGTGTVSGNTIYF
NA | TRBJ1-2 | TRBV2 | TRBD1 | TGTGCCAGCAGTGAATTGGGGGCAGGGGGTAACTATGGCTACACCTTC | CASSELGAGGNYGYTF
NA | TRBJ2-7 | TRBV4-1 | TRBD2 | TGCGCCAGCAGCCAAGCGACCCCCTCTAGCGGGAGCTCCTACGAGCAGTACTTC | CASSQATPSSGSSYEQYF
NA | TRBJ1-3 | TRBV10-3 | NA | TGTGCCATCAGTGAGGGCCAGGGCGGAAACACCATATATTTT | CAISEGQGGNTIYF
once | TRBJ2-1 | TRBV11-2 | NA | TGTGCCAGCAGCGTCGACTCTTTAAACTACAATGAGCAGTTCTTC | CASSVDSLNYNEQFF
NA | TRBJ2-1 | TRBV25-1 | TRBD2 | TGTGCCAGCTCGCTAGCGGGGGTTTCCTACAATGAGCAGTTCTTC | CASSLAGVSYNEQFF
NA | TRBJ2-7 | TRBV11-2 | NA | TGTGCCAGCAGCTTCGACAGGCCCTACGAGCAGTACTTC | CASSFDRPYEQYF
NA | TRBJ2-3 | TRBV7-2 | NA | TGTGCCAGCAGCTTAGCGGCCTCTAGCACAGATACGCAGTATTTT | CASSLAASSTDTQYF
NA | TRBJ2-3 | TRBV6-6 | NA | TGTGCCAGCAGCCCTACCCCGGGACATTACGCAGATACGCAGTATTTT | CASSPTPGHYADTQYF
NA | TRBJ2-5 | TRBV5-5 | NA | TGTGCCAGCAGCTCCCAGGGTCTAGGGGGGACCCAGTACTTC | CASSSQGLGGTQYF
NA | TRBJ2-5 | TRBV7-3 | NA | TGTGCCAGCAGCCTAGGGTCGGCGGGATTCGAAGGAGAGACCCAGTACTTC | CASSLGSAGFEGETQYF
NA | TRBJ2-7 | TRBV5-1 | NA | TGCGCCAGCAGGGCGACAGAGACCTACGAGCAGTACTTC | CASRATETYEQYF
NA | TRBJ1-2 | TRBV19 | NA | TGTGCCAGTAGTACCCTGGGAGGTGGCTACACCTTC | CASSTLGGGYTF
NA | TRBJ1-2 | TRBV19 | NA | TGTGCCAGTAGTAGTTCACAGGGAGGGGACTATGGCTACACCTTC | CASSSSQGGDYGYTF
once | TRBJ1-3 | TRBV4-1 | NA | TGCGCCAGCAGCCAAGGGACAGTATCTGGAAACACCATATATTTT | CASSQGTVSGNTIYF
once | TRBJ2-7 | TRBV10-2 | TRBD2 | TGCGCCAGCAGTCTTAGCGGGATCTACGAGCAGTACTTC | CASSLSGIYEQYF
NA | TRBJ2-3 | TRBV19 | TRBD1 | TGTGCCAGTAGTTCTTCACCGGGACAGTTTACAGATACGCAGTATTTT | CASSSSPGQFTDTQYF
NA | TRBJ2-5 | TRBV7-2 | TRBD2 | TGTGCCAGCAGCTTAGGGGGACTAGCGGGGGGCCAGAAAGAGACCCAGTACTTC | CASSLGGLAGGQKETQYF
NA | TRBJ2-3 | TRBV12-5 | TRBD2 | TGTGCTAGTGGTCCCTCGGGACTAGCCGCAGATACGCAGTATTTT | CASGPSGLAADTQYF
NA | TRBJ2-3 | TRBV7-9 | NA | TGTGCCAGCAGCGAGAGAGCAGATACGCAGTATTTT | CASSERADTQYF
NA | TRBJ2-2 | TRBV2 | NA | TGTGCCAGCAGAATGACAGACCGGGGGACCGGGGAGCTGTTTTTT | CASRMTDRGTGELFF
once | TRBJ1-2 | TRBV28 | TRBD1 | TGTGCCAGCAGTTCAGGACAGGGGGGTGATGGGTATGGCTACACCTTC | CASSSGQGGDGYGYTF
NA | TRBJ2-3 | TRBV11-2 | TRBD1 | TGTGCCAGCATAACAGGGGGCTCTTTCACAGATACGCAGTATTTT | CASITGGSFTDTQYF
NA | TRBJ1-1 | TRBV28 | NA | TGTGCCAGCAACCAAAAAGGAGGGAAGCTGATGAACACTGAAGCTTTCTTT | CASNQKGGKLMNTEAFF
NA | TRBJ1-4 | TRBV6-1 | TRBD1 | TGTGCCAGCAAAGAGGGGGCGGGAAAACTGTTTTTT | CASKEGAGKLFF